These T cell receptor beta chains were read from a single sample in a study of blood T cell repertoires in COVID-19. Some clones are missing from TCRdb's copy, which holds only in-frame ones; the method was immunoSEQ multiplex PCR. In the table there are approximately 310,000 clones, around 87% of which are singletons. Sequencing input: peripheral blood. These receptors were obtained from a woman aged 45-59 years who had recovered from COVID-19. Both conserved end residues are part of each CDR3. Fields, in order: clone size, D gene, V gene, J gene, CDR3 protein, CDR3 DNA. D genes are given only for firm matches. Some rows mark clone size as missing; the rest say once, few, many or name a class of expanded clone.

clone_size: .
d_call: TRBD1
v_call: TRBV18
j_call: TRBJ1-1
cdr3_aa: CASSPGQGFMNTEAFF
cdr3_nt: TGTGCCAGCTCACCAGGACAGGGATTCATGAACACTGAAGCTTTCTTT

clone_size: .
d_call: TRBD2
v_call: TRBV2
j_call: TRBJ2-1
cdr3_aa: CASRVAGTSSSEQFF
cdr3_nt: TGTGCCAGCAGGGTTGCCGGGACTAGCTCCAGTGAGCAGTTCTTC

clone_size: .
d_call: .
v_call: TRBV20-1
j_call: TRBJ1-4
cdr3_aa: CASHRNEKLFF
cdr3_nt: TGCGCCTCTCACAGGAATGAAAAACTGTTTTTT

clone_size: .
d_call: .
v_call: TRBV30
j_call: TRBJ1-5
cdr3_aa: CAWRPNGGRNQPQHF
cdr3_nt: TGTGCCTGGCGACCGAACGGGGGGCGGAATCAGCCCCAGCATTTT

clone_size: few
d_call: .
v_call: TRBV6-5
j_call: TRBJ1-5
cdr3_aa: CASQPNRVSNQPQHF
cdr3_nt: TGTGCCAGCCAGCCGAACAGGGTGAGCAATCAGCCCCAGCATTTT

clone_size: .
d_call: TRBD2
v_call: TRBV30
j_call: TRBJ2-2
cdr3_aa: CAWSALLGLVSTGELFF
cdr3_nt: TGTGCCTGGAGTGCCTTACTGGGACTAGTATCCACCGGGGAGCTGTTTTTT

clone_size: .
d_call: .
v_call: TRBV5-1
j_call: TRBJ2-4
cdr3_aa: CASSGGATGAKNIQYF
cdr3_nt: TGCGCCAGCAGCGGGGGGGCGACAGGAGCCAAAAACATTCAGTACTTC

clone_size: .
d_call: TRBD1
v_call: TRBV6-5
j_call: TRBJ2-5
cdr3_aa: CASRSGGEGTQYF
cdr3_nt: TGTGCCTCGAGGTCAGGGGGCGAGGGGACCCAGTACTTC

clone_size: once
d_call: TRBD2
v_call: TRBV29-1
j_call: TRBJ2-3
cdr3_aa: CSVEDRFKRGTDTQYF
cdr3_nt: TGCAGCGTTGAAGATCGGTTCAAGCGGGGGACAGATACGCAGTATTTT

clone_size: .
d_call: TRBD1
v_call: TRBV2
j_call: TRBJ2-2
cdr3_aa: CASRPGRGLTGELFF
cdr3_nt: TGTGCCAGCAGGCCGGGCAGGGGGCTTACCGGGGAGCTGTTTTTT

clone_size: once
d_call: TRBD2
v_call: TRBV19
j_call: TRBJ2-7
cdr3_aa: CASSPSGGAYEQYF
cdr3_nt: TGTGCCAGTAGTCCGTCGGGGGGTGCCTACGAGCAGTACTTC

clone_size: .
d_call: .
v_call: TRBV5-1
j_call: TRBJ2-3
cdr3_aa: CASSLRRGLSDTQYF
cdr3_nt: TGCGCCAGCAGCTTGCGAAGGGGCCTGTCGGATACGCAGTATTTT

clone_size: .
d_call: TRBD1
v_call: TRBV5-4
j_call: TRBJ2-5
cdr3_aa: CASATGGSKETQYF
cdr3_nt: TGTGCCAGCGCGACAGGGGGCTCGAAGGAGACCCAGTACTTC

clone_size: .
d_call: .
v_call: TRBV5-6
j_call: TRBJ1-1
cdr3_aa: CASSLGGRGTEAFF
cdr3_nt: TGTGCCAGCAGCTTGGGGGGAAGGGGCACTGAAGCTTTCTTT

clone_size: .
d_call: .
v_call: TRBV3-1/TRBV3-2
j_call: TRBJ1-1
cdr3_aa: CASSRLSGDEAFF
cdr3_nt: TGTGCCAGCAGCCGTCTTAGCGGCGATGAAGCTTTCTTT

clone_size: .
d_call: .
v_call: TRBV25-1
j_call: TRBJ1-4
cdr3_aa: CASSEGHFNEKLFF
cdr3_nt: TGTGCCAGCAGTGAAGGGCATTTTAATGAAAAACTGTTTTTT

clone_size: .
d_call: .
v_call: TRBV28
j_call: TRBJ1-2
cdr3_aa: CATLGSYRDGYTF
cdr3_nt: TGTGCCACCCTGGGGTCTTACAGGGATGGCTACACCTTC

clone_size: .
d_call: .
v_call: TRBV7-8
j_call: TRBJ1-2
cdr3_aa: CASSLEAREGGYTF
cdr3_nt: TGTGCCAGCAGCTTAGAGGCTAGGGAGGGTGGCTACACCTTC

clone_size: .
d_call: .
v_call: TRBV28
j_call: TRBJ1-6
cdr3_aa: CASTTGGDNSPLHF
cdr3_nt: TGTGCCAGCACCACTGGGGGGGATAATTCACCCCTCCACTTT

clone_size: .
d_call: TRBD1
v_call: TRBV7-2
j_call: TRBJ1-2
cdr3_aa: CASSFSTGGDGYTF
cdr3_nt: TGTGCCAGCAGCTTTAGTACAGGGGGGGATGGCTACACCTTC

clone_size: few
d_call: .
v_call: TRBV28
j_call: TRBJ1-6
cdr3_aa: CASSRQQGNNSPLHF
cdr3_nt: TGTGCCAGCAGTCGCCAACAGGGTAATAATTCACCCCTCCACTTT

clone_size: few
d_call: TRBD2
v_call: TRBV28
j_call: TRBJ2-3
cdr3_aa: CASSRPRGLADTQYF
cdr3_nt: TGTGCCAGCAGCCGGCCCAGGGGACTAGCAGATACGCAGTATTTT

clone_size: few
d_call: .
v_call: TRBV30
j_call: TRBJ2-7
cdr3_aa: CAWNPGGGYEQYF
cdr3_nt: TGTGCCTGGAACCCGGGGGGCGGGTACGAGCAGTACTTC

clone_size: .
d_call: TRBD1
v_call: TRBV24-1
j_call: TRBJ2-7
cdr3_aa: CATSDTSGTGGREQYF
cdr3_nt: TGTGCCACCAGTGACACCTCCGGGACAGGGGGCCGAGAGCAGTACTTC

clone_size: .
d_call: .
v_call: TRBV3-1/TRBV3-2
j_call: TRBJ2-7
cdr3_aa: CASSQDPGQYFSYEQYF
cdr3_nt: TGTGCCAGCAGCCAAGATCCCGGACAGTACTTCTCCTACGAGCAGTACTTC

clone_size: .
d_call: .
v_call: TRBV19
j_call: TRBJ1-1
cdr3_aa: CASTPDKNTEAFF
cdr3_nt: TGTGCCAGTACTCCCGACAAGAACACTGAAGCTTTCTTT

clone_size: .
d_call: .
v_call: TRBV6-2/TRBV6-3
j_call: TRBJ2-7
cdr3_aa: CASSYAIWDNTYEQYF
cdr3_nt: TGTGCCAGCAGTTACGCAATTTGGGACAACACCTACGAGCAGTACTTC

clone_size: .
d_call: TRBD1
v_call: TRBV15
j_call: TRBJ2-3
cdr3_aa: CATSGRQGSVTDTQYF
cdr3_nt: TGTGCCACCAGCGGGCGACAGGGTTCGGTCACAGATACGCAGTATTTT

clone_size: .
d_call: TRBD1
v_call: TRBV5-4
j_call: TRBJ1-1
cdr3_aa: CASSWGQGAANTEAFF
cdr3_nt: TGTGCCAGCAGCTGGGGACAGGGGGCGGCGAACACTGAAGCTTTCTTT

clone_size: .
d_call: TRBD1
v_call: TRBV7-6
j_call: TRBJ1-5
cdr3_aa: CASSFETGGNNNQPQHF
cdr3_nt: TGTGCCAGCAGCTTCGAGACAGGGGGCAATAACAATCAGCCCCAGCATTTT

clone_size: few
d_call: .
v_call: TRBV19
j_call: TRBJ2-7
cdr3_aa: CASREDREQYF
cdr3_nt: TGTGCCAGTAGGGAAGACAGGGAGCAGTACTTC

clone_size: .
d_call: .
v_call: TRBV9
j_call: TRBJ2-3
cdr3_aa: CASSVVDKTQYF
cdr3_nt: TGTGCCAGCAGCGTAGTAGACAAAACGCAGTATTTT

clone_size: .
d_call: TRBD1
v_call: TRBV18
j_call: TRBJ2-7
cdr3_aa: CASSPPRDSYEQYF
cdr3_nt: TGTGCCAGCTCACCCCCCCGGGACAGCTACGAGCAGTACTTC

clone_size: .
d_call: TRBD1
v_call: TRBV28
j_call: TRBJ2-7
cdr3_aa: CASSQPGTGGEQYF
cdr3_nt: TGTGCCAGCAGTCAACCCGGGACAGGAGGCGAGCAGTACTTC

clone_size: .
d_call: .
v_call: TRBV7-9
j_call: TRBJ2-5
cdr3_aa: CASSPVRLETQYF
cdr3_nt: TGTGCCAGCAGCCCCGTGCGCTTAGAGACCCAGTACTTC

clone_size: few
d_call: TRBD1
v_call: TRBV10-3
j_call: TRBJ1-2
cdr3_aa: CAISLGQGAYGYTF
cdr3_nt: TGTGCCATCAGCCTAGGACAGGGGGCGTATGGCTACACCTTC

clone_size: .
d_call: .
v_call: TRBV5-6
j_call: TRBJ2-7
cdr3_aa: CASSLGVSYEQYF
cdr3_nt: TGTGCCAGCAGCTTAGGGGTATCCTACGAGCAGTACTTC

clone_size: once
d_call: .
v_call: TRBV25-1
j_call: TRBJ1-2
cdr3_aa: CASTPRVSPFPGYGYTF
cdr3_nt: TGTGCCAGCACGCCTAGAGTTTCCCCCTTTCCTGGGTATGGCTACACCTTC

clone_size: once
d_call: .
v_call: TRBV7-2
j_call: TRBJ2-3
cdr3_aa: CASSLEQGFTDTQYF
cdr3_nt: TGTGCCAGCAGCTTAGAGCAGGGGTTCACAGATACGCAGTATTTT

clone_size: .
d_call: .
v_call: TRBV28
j_call: TRBJ2-5
cdr3_aa: CASTRGALQETQYF
cdr3_nt: TGTGCCAGCACCCGGGGAGCGCTACAAGAGACCCAGTACTTC

clone_size: .
d_call: .
v_call: TRBV18
j_call: TRBJ1-1
cdr3_aa: CASSPGGDEAFF
cdr3_nt: TGTGCCAGCTCACCGGGGGGTGATGAAGCTTTCTTT

clone_size: .
d_call: .
v_call: TRBV6-5
j_call: TRBJ1-5
cdr3_aa: CASSDYRGNQPQHF
cdr3_nt: TGTGCCAGCAGCGATTACAGGGGCAATCAGCCCCAGCATTTT

clone_size: .
d_call: .
v_call: TRBV6-6
j_call: TRBJ1-1
cdr3_aa: CASSYSVAGAFF
cdr3_nt: TGTGCCAGCAGTTACTCGGTCGCGGGGGCTTTCTTT

clone_size: once
d_call: .
v_call: TRBV6-6
j_call: TRBJ1-2
cdr3_aa: CASSYSKHQAGGYTF
cdr3_nt: TGTGCCAGCAGTTACTCGAAGCACCAGGCAGGGGGCTACACCTTC

clone_size: .
d_call: .
v_call: TRBV25-1
j_call: TRBJ1-1
cdr3_aa: CASSATGLAFRSTEAFF
cdr3_nt: TGTGCCAGCAGTGCTACAGGGTTAGCATTCCGGAGCACTGAAGCTTTCTTT

clone_size: once
d_call: TRBD2
v_call: TRBV7-2
j_call: TRBJ2-5
cdr3_aa: CASSFSNSGGTAVSMTQYF
cdr3_nt: TGTGCCAGCAGCTTTTCCAATAGCGGGGGGACTGCAGTTTCAATGACCCAGTACTTC

clone_size: .
d_call: TRBD1
v_call: TRBV7-2
j_call: TRBJ1-4
cdr3_aa: CASSTRQGVIEKLFF
cdr3_nt: TGTGCCAGCAGCACGAGACAGGGGGTGATTGAAAAACTGTTTTTT

clone_size: .
d_call: TRBD1
v_call: TRBV10-3
j_call: TRBJ1-1
cdr3_aa: CAISEGQGITEAFF
cdr3_nt: TGTGCCATCAGTGAAGGACAGGGGATCACTGAAGCTTTCTTT

clone_size: few
d_call: .
v_call: TRBV21-1
j_call: TRBJ2-7
cdr3_aa: CASRSTSGYEQYF
cdr3_nt: TGTGCCAGCAGATCAACTAGCGGGTACGAGCAGTACTTC